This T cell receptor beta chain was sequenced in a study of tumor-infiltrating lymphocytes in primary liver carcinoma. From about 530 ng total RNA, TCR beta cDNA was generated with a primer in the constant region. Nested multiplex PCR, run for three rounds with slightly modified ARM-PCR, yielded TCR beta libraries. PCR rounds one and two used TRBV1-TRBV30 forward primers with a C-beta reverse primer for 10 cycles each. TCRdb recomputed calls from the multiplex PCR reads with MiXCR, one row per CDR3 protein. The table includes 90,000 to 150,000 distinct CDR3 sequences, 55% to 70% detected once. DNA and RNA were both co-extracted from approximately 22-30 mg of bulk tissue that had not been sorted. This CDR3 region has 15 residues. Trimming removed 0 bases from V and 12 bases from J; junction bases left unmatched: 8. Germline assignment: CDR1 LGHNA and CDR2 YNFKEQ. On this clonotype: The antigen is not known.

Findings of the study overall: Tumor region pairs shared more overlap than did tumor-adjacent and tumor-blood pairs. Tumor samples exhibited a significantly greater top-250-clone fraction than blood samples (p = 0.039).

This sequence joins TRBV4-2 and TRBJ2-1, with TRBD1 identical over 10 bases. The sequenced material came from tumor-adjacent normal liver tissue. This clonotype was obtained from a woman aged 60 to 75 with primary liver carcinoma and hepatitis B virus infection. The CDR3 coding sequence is TGTGCCAGCAGCCAAGAAAGGACAGGGGGGAGTGTGCAGTTCTTC. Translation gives CASSQERTGGSVQFF.